This T cell receptor (beta chain) was identified during a study of blood T cells in healthy people across ages. The CDR3 length is 14 residues. The V segment lost 7 bases and the J segment 7 bases; nucleotides outside the gene matches: 7. The germline V gene encodes CDR1 SGHRS and CDR2 YFSETQ. With a J-beta primer mix and a sample-barcoded 5' primer, a second PCR ran about 7 to 12 cycles. TCRdb reprocessed the 5' RACE reads via MiXCR and lists one record per CDR3 protein. Found here are hundreds of thousands of distinct CDR3 sequences, under 25% of them singletons; the top ten hold approximately 3.7%.

The V and J genes are TRBV5-1 and TRBJ2-7; 14 bases are shared with TRBD2. This receptor was taken from a man in his 70s in good health. The source material was blood. The CDR3: CASSGTSGSREQYF. The CDR3 DNA reads as TGCGCCAGCTCCGGGACTAGCGGGAGTCGAGAGCAGTACTTC.